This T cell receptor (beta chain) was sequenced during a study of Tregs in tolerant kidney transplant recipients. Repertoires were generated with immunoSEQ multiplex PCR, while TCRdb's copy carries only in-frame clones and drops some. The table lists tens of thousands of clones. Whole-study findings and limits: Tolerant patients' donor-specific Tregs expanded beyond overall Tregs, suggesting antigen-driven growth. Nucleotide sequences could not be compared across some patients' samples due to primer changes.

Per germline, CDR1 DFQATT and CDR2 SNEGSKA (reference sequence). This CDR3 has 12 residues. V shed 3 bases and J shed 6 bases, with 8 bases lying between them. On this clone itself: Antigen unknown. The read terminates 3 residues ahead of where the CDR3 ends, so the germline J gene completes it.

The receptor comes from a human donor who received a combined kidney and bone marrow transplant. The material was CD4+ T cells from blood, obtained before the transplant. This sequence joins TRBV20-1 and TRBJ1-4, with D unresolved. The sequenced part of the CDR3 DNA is TGCAGTGCTAGGGAGGCGGATGAAAAA. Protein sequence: CSAREADEK. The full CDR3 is CSAREADEKLFF.